The 5 T cell receptor beta chains given below trace back to one sample, sequenced in a study of OX40 agonist ivuxolimab in advanced cancers. Sequencing was performed with immunoSEQ multiplex PCR; in TCRdb, only in-frame clones are kept and a portion is missing. The sample consists of 48,000 or so clones, about 93% of them appearing once. The sample in question was CD4+ or CD8+ T cells sorted from blood, obtained in a trial of the OX40 agonist ivuxolimab. Receptor source: an adult with an advanced solid tumor such as melanoma, head and neck, liver or kidney cancer.

V and J are TRBV13 and TRBJ1-1; D remains ambiguous. V lost 3 bases and J lost 2, with 7 bases in between. From germline, CDR1 is PRHDT and CDR2 FYEKMQ (reference sequence). The CDR3 runs to 13 residues. CDR3 sequence reads: CASSLGKNTEAFF. CDR3 DNA: TGTGCCAGCAGCTTGGGAAAAAACACTGAAGCTTTCTTT. Using reference TRBV13 and TRBJ1-1 for the parts outside the CDR3, the full variable domain is AAGVIQSPRHLIKEKRETATLKCYPIPRHDTVYWYQQGPGQDPQFLISFYEKMQSDKGSIPDRFSAQQFSDYHSELNMSSLELGDSALYFCASSLGKNTEAFFGQGTRLTVV.

The rearrangement uses TRBV30 and TRBJ2-7; D is uncertain. The CDR3 sequence is 12 residues long. V lost 7 bases, J lost 2 bases, and 12 bases lay in between. In germline, CDR1 is GTSNPN, CDR2 SVGIG (reference sequence). CDR3 sequence: CAYSGVTYEQYF. In DNA, the CDR3 is TGTGCCTATTCAGGAGTAACCTACGAGCAGTACTTC.

The chain links TRBV7-8 to TRBJ2-2, with D unresolved. V lost 2 bases, J lost 4 bases, and 14 bases lay in between. Germline-derived CDR1 and CDR2 are SGHVS and FQNEAQ. This CDR3 spans 16 amino acids. The CDR3 bases are TGTGCCAGCAGCTTACTTGGCAGCCTGGGCACCGGGGAGCTGTTTTTT. It specifies CASSLLGSLGTGELFF.

The genes are TRBV5-1 and TRBJ2-5; D gene unclear. The germline gives CDR1 SGHRS, CDR2 YFSETQ. There are 15 residues in the CDR3. V was trimmed by 0 bases and J by 3 bases, leaving 12 bases between them. Here the CDR3 DNA reads TGCGCCAGCAGCTTGGAGTCTTTAGAGGAAGAGACCCAGTACTTC. Translation: CASSLESLEEETQYF.

The V gene is TRBV27, the J gene TRBJ1-2; D remains ambiguous. The CDR3 runs 14 residues. The germline V and J ends were trimmed by 0 bases and 5 bases, with 10 bases remaining between them. Germline V lookup: CDR1 MNHEY, CDR2 SMNVEV (reference sequence). The CDR3 DNA sequence: TGTGCCAGCAGTTTATCGAGCGACCTATATGGCTACACCTTC. Its protein is CASSLSSDLYGYTF.